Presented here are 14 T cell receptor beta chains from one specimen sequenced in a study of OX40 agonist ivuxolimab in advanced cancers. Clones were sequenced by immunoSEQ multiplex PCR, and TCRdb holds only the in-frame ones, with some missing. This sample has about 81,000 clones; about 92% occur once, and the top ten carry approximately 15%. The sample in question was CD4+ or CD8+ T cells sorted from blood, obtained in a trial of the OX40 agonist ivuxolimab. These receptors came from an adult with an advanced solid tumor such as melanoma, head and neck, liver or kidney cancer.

The CDR3 coding sequence is TGTGCCAGCAGTTATAGGACAGAAGCTAACTATGGCTACACCTTC. It yields the protein CASSYRTEANYGYTF. This chain links TRBV27 with TRBJ1-2; tentative D call: TRBD1 (6 bases). The V gene's germline CDR1 is MNHEY and CDR2 SMNVEV (reference sequence). The ends were cut back, 4 bases at V and 0 bases at J, with 12 bases in the middle. CDR3 length: 15 amino acids.

As DNA, the CDR3 is TGTGCCAGCCAGCTCGGGGTACGGGAATGGGTCTCCTACAATGAGCAGTTCTTC. It translates to CASQLGVREWVSYNEQFF. V gene TRBV5-6 combines with J gene TRBJ2-1; weak D call: TRBD2 (5 bases). Deletions cut 7 bases from V and 0 bases from J, with 23 bases between. This CDR3 spans 18 amino acids. The germline V gene encodes CDR1 SGHDT and CDR2 YYEEEE.

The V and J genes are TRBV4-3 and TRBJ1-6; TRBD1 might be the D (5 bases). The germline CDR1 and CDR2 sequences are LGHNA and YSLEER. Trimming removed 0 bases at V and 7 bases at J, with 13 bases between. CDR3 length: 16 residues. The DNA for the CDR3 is TGCGCCAGCAGCCAAGATGCGCAGGGTAGGAATTCACCCCTCCACTTT. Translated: CASSQDAQGRNSPLHF.

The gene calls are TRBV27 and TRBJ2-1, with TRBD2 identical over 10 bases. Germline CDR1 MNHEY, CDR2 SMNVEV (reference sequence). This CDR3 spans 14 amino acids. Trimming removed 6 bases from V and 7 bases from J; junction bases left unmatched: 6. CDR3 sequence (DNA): TGTGCCAGCAGCCCCGGGACTAGCGATAATGAGCAGTTCTTC. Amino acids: CASSPGTSDNEQFF.

The CDR3 reads CASSNQGAYSTDTQYF. The CDR3 nucleotides are TGTGCCAGCAGTAACCAGGGGGCGTACAGCACAGATACGCAGTATTTT. The V gene is TRBV5-4, the J gene TRBJ2-3; 8 bases map to TRBD1. The length of the CDR3 is 16 residues. CDR1 SGHNT and CDR2 YYREEE come from the germline V gene (reference sequence). Losses at the gene ends were 5 bases for V and 0 bases for J; bases not matched to a gene: 8.

The CDR3 bases are TGTGCCAGCAGCCGTTCACTCGGACAGGGGGTCTCTGGGGCCAACGTCCTGACTTTC. It specifies CASSRSLGQGVSGANVLTF. The V and J genes are TRBV4-2 and TRBJ2-6, with 10 bases lining up with TRBD1. Trimming removed 4 bases from V and 0 bases from J; junction bases left unmatched: 9. The CDR3 is made up of 19 amino acids. CDR1 and CDR2 (germline): LGHNA, YNFKEQ.

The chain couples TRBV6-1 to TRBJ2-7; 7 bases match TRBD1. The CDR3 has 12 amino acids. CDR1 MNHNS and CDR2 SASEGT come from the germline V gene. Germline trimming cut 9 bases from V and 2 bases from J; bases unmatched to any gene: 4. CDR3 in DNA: TGTGCCAGTAGCGACAGGGCCTACGAGCAGTACTTC. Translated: CASSDRAYEQYF.

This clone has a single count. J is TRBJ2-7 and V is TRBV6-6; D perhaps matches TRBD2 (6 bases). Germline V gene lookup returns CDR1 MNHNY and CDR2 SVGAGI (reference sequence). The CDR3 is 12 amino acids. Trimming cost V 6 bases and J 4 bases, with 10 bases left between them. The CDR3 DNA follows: TGTGCCAGCAGCGTCGGGGGTTACGAGCAGTACTTC. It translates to CASSVGGYEQYF.

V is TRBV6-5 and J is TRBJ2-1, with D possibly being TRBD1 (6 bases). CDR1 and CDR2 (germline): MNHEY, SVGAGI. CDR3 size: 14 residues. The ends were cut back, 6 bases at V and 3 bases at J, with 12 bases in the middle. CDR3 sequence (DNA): TGTGCCAGCAGGGCAGGGGCTTTCTACAATGAGCAGTTCTTC. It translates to CASRAGAFYNEQFF.

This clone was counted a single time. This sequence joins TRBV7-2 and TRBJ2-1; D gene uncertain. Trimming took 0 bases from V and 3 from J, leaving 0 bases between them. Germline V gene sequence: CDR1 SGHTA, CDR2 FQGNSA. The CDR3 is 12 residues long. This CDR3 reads CASSLAYNEQFF. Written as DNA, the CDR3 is TGTGCCAGCAGCTTAGCCTACAATGAGCAGTTCTTC. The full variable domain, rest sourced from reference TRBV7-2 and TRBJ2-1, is GAGVSQSPSNKVTEKGKDVELRCDPISGHTALYWYRQSLGQGLEFLIYFQGNSAPDKSGLPSDRFSAERTGGSVSTLTIQRTQQEDSAVYLCASSLAYNEQFFGPGTRLTVL.

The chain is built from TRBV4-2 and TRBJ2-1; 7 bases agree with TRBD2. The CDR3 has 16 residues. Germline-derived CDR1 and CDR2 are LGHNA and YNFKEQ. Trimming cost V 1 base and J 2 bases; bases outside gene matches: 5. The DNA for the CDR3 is TGTGCCAGCAGCCAAGGCGGGAGAATAACCTACAATGAGCAGTTCTTC. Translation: CASSQGGRITYNEQFF.

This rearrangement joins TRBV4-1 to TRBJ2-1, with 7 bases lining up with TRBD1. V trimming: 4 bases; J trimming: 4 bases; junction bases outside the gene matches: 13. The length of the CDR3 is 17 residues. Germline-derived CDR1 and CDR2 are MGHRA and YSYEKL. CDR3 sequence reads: CASSRLIRDRVYNEQFF. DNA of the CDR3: TGCGCCAGCAGCCGACTGATCCGGGACAGAGTTTACAATGAGCAGTTCTTC.

CDR3: CASSYNYGYTF. In DNA, the CDR3 is TGTGCCAGCAGTTACAACTATGGCTACACCTTC. The chain couples TRBV6-6 to TRBJ1-2; D call uncertain. Trimming removed 2 bases at V and 2 bases at J, with 0 bases between. Germline CDR1 MNHNY, CDR2 SVGAGI (reference sequence). There are 11 residues in the CDR3.

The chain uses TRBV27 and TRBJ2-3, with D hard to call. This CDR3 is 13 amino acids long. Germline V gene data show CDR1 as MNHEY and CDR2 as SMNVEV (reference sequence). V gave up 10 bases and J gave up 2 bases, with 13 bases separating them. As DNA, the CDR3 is TGTGCCACCGGAAGAGGCTACACAGATACGCAGTATTTT. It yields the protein CATGRGYTDTQYF.